The 28 T cell receptor beta chains below come from one sample, sequenced in a study of cytomegalovirus exposure and HLA in healthy donors. With 60 Vbeta and 13 Jbeta primers, the PCR was carried out. Profiling relied on immunoSEQ multiplex PCR, and the TCRdb table lists in-frame clones only, not all of them. The repertoire has some 170,000 clones, 70% of them found once; the top ten carry approximately 5%. Sequencing input: PBMCs. These receptors came from a man younger than 35 in good health and CMV-seropositive.

The rearrangement joins TRBV10-3 to TRBJ1-2; TRBD1 aligns across 7 bases. The CDR3 spans 13 residues. J gave up 7 bases and V 7 bases, and 9 bases lay outside the gene matches. From germline, CDR1 is ENHRY and CDR2 SYGVKD. Written as DNA, the CDR3 is TGTGCCATCATGGAGGGGGCGCGTAGTGGCTACACCTTC. Its protein is CAIMEGARSGYTF.

The CDR3 bases are TGCGCCAGCAGCCCCTACTCCGGGAATAATGAAAAACTGTTTTTT. Protein product: CASSPYSGNNEKLFF. The chain couples TRBV5-1 to TRBJ1-4; no clear D gene. Per the germline V gene, CDR1 is SGHRS and CDR2 is YFSETQ. The CDR3 has 15 amino acids. Trimming shortened V by 4 bases and J by 4 bases, and 14 bases separated the two germline ends.

The rearrangement joins TRBV7-3 to TRBJ2-2; maybe TRBD1 (5 bases). CDR3 length equals 15 residues. Germline V gene sequence: CDR1 SGHTA, CDR2 FQGTGA. Trimming left V 2 bases short and J 3 bases short, with 10 bases between. For the CDR3, the DNA is TGTGCCAGCAGCTTATCAGGGATCTACACCGGGGAGCTGTTTTTT. Its protein is CASSLSGIYTGELFF.

The chain couples TRBV6-4 to TRBJ2-6; D not certain. Germline V gene data show CDR1 as MRHNA and CDR2 as SNTAGT. The V gene lost 4 bases and the J gene lost 0 bases, with 4 bases spanning the gap. The CDR3 has 14 amino acids. The CDR3 loop reads CASSGSSGANVLTF. CDR3 DNA sequence: TGTGCCAGCAGTGGGAGCTCTGGGGCCAACGTCCTGACTTTC.

V is TRBV28 and J is TRBJ1-1, with 8 bases fitting TRBD1. The germline V gene has CDR1 MDHEN and CDR2 SYDVKM. With V trimmed by 7 bases and J by 6 bases, 4 bases remained unmatched. The CDR3 loop spans 12 amino acids. In DNA form, the CDR3 reads TGTGCCAGCAACCAGGGGGCTGCTGAAGCTTTCTTT. It specifies CASNQGAAEAFF.

The chain joins TRBV19 to TRBJ2-1; D unclear. With 1 base removed from V and 0 bases from J, the gap between germline ends came to 7 bases. Germline V gene sequence: CDR1 LNHDA, CDR2 SQIVND (reference sequence). This CDR3 is built from 15 residues. In nucleotides, the CDR3 is TGTGCCAGTAGTATAGGTGTATCCTCCTACAATGAGCAGTTCTTC. It specifies CASSIGVSSYNEQFF.

The chain couples TRBV7-8 to TRBJ2-5; 7 bases match TRBD2. There are 16 residues in the CDR3. Germline-derived CDR1 and CDR2 are SGHVS and FQNEAQ. Trimming removed 0 bases from V and 4 bases from J; junction bases left unmatched: 8. CDR3 sequence (DNA): TGTGCCAGCAGCTTAGCGCTAATGGGGGGGAGAGAGACCCAGTACTTC. Translation: CASSLALMGGRETQYF.

The chain has TRBV28 and TRBJ2-5; TRBD2 aligns across 8 bases. CDR1 and CDR2 from the germline V gene are MDHEN and SYDVKM. Trimming removed 11 bases from V and 1 base from J; junction bases left unmatched: 9. The CDR3 runs 14 residues. The CDR3 bases are TGTGCCGGGGGTAGGCGGGGGGCCCAAGAGACCCAGTACTTC. It encodes CAGGRRGAQETQYF.

This clone was observed once. This chain uses TRBV9 with TRBJ1-2; TRBD1 matches 10 bases. The junction had 13 bases not matched to a gene; V was cut back by 0 bases and J by 5 bases. Germline V lookup: CDR1 SGDLS, CDR2 YYNGEE. The CDR3 contains 18 residues. The DNA of the CDR3 is TGTGCCAGCAGCGTAGAAGCGGGAGGACAGGGGGGGGGATATGGCTACACCTTC. This gives the protein CASSVEAGGQGGGYGYTF.

This clone was seen a handful of times. The genes are TRBV15 and TRBJ2-3; TRBD1 agrees at 10 bases. V gave up 4 bases and J gave up 6 bases; unmatched junction bases: 10. Germline assignment: CDR1 LNHNV and CDR2 YYDKDF (reference sequence). The CDR3 is 16 amino acids. The CDR3 coding sequence is TGTGCCACCAGCACGATGGACAGGGGGTTAGGGGATACGCAGTATTTT. The encoded protein is CATSTMDRGLGDTQYF.

The chain carries TRBV5-6 and TRBJ2-7; D gene unclear. CDR3 size: 13 residues. The germline CDR1 and CDR2 sequences are SGHDT and YYEEEE. V was trimmed by 0 bases and J by 3 bases, leaving 7 bases between them. The chain's CDR3 is CASSLDRDYEQYV. The CDR3 region has the DNA TGTGCCAGCAGCTTGGATAGGGACTACGAGCAGTACGTC.

This clone came up a few times. The rearrangement links TRBV5-1 to TRBJ1-2; D is undetermined. In germline, CDR1 is SGHRS, CDR2 YFSETQ. This CDR3 has 14 amino acids. V lost 4 bases, J lost 6 bases, and 16 bases lay in between. CDR3 amino acids: CASSPPRESNGYTF. The CDR3 DNA follows: TGCGCCAGCAGCCCCCCCCGGGAGAGCAATGGCTACACCTTC.

This chain connects TRBV5-1 to TRBJ2-1, with D maybe TRBD2 (6 bases). In germline, CDR1 is SGHRS, CDR2 YFSETQ. V gave up 5 bases and J gave up 10 bases, with 16 bases separating them. The CDR3 length is 13 residues. The chain's CDR3 is CASSTNRDSEQFF. The DNA for the CDR3 is TGCGCCAGCAGTACTAACCGGGACTCAGAGCAGTTCTTC.

J is TRBJ1-2 and V is TRBV30; possible D gene TRBD1, 5 bases. The CDR3 totals 18 residues. V dropped 3 bases and J dropped 0 bases, with 23 bases sitting between them. Germline V gene sequence: CDR1 GTSNPN, CDR2 SVGIG (reference sequence). The CDR3 DNA reads TGTGCCTGGAGCCCGTGGGGGGTGGGCTTACAGACTAACTATGGCTACACCTTC. Protein sequence: CAWSPWGVGLQTNYGYTF.

This clone was detected once. CDR3 sequence reads: CASSSLPDTYEQYV. The CDR3 coding sequence is TGTGCCAGCAGCTCCCTTCCGGACACCTACGAGCAGTACGTC. J is TRBJ2-7 and V is TRBV5-6; TRBD1 is a possible D gene (5 bases). CDR1 and CDR2 from the germline V gene are SGHDT and YYEEEE. The CDR3 sequence is 14 residues long. V shed 3 bases and J shed 2 bases, with 12 bases lying between them.

This clone was picked up a small number of times. The chain is built from TRBV4-1 and TRBJ1-1; 7 bases are shared with TRBD1. Germline V CDR1 and CDR2: MGHRA, YSYEKL. CDR3 length: 13 amino acids. With V trimmed by 3 bases and J by 4 bases, 2 bases remained unmatched. The DNA of the CDR3 is TGCGCCAGCAGCCAGCCAGGGGGCACTGAAGCTTTCTTT. This encodes CASSQPGGTEAFF.

The chain employs TRBV5-6 and TRBJ2-5; 9 bases agree with TRBD2. This CDR3 region has 15 residues. Germline V CDR1 and CDR2: SGHDT, YYEEEE. Trimming cost V 0 bases and J 1 base; bases outside gene matches: 1. The CDR3 spells CASSLAGLAQETQYF. The CDR3 nucleotides are TGTGCCAGCAGCTTGGCGGGACTAGCCCAAGAGACCCAGTACTTC.

The V call is TRBV4-2, the J call TRBJ1-2, with 8 bases aligning to TRBD1. This CDR3 region has 18 residues. Germline V gene lookup returns CDR1 LGHNA and CDR2 YNFKEQ. V was clipped by 3 bases and J by 3 bases; unmatched bases: 15. For the CDR3, the DNA is TGTGCCAGCAGCCAGGAACACCCCGGACAGGGAGGGTACTATGGCTACACCTTC. Translated, it gives CASSQEHPGQGGYYGYTF.

The chain is built from TRBV4-2 and TRBJ2-5; 11 bases line up with TRBD2. Germline V CDR1 and CDR2: LGHNA, YNFKEQ. J gave up 1 base and V 0 bases, and 1 base lay outside the gene matches. The CDR3 sequence is 16 residues long. The CDR3, as DNA: TGTGCCAGCAGCCAAGACGGGACTAGCGGCCAAGAGACCCAGTACTTC. Translation: CASSQDGTSGQETQYF.

This chain uses TRBV14 with TRBJ2-5; D possibly corresponds to TRBD1 (6 bases). Deletions cut 10 bases from V and 4 bases from J, with 16 bases between. Germline-derived CDR1 and CDR2 are SGHDN and FVKESK. This CDR3 is 13 amino acids long. The CDR3 region has the DNA TGTGCCAATCAGACAGGACTCCGAGAGACCCAGTACTTC. Its translation is CANQTGLRETQYF.

The CDR3 coding sequence is TGTGCCTGGAGTGTTTTTGCGCCAGGGCCAGCTTTCTTT. Translated: CAWSVFAPGPAFF. The rearrangement joins TRBV30 to TRBJ1-1; D might be TRBD1 (5 bases). Trimming shortened V by 0 bases and J by 10 bases, and 15 bases separated the two germline ends. The CDR3 totals 13 residues. The germline CDR1 and CDR2 sequences are GTSNPN and SVGIG (reference sequence).

Comment on this clone: This sample includes further DNA sequences coding for the same CDR3. This chain joins TRBV30 and TRBJ1-6; D unclear. The CDR3 runs to 12 residues. Germline V lookup: CDR1 GTSNPN, CDR2 SVGIG (reference sequence). Trimming stripped 2 bases from V and 7 bases from J, with 6 bases between. The CDR3, as DNA: TGTGCCTGGAGTTCAGGAAATTCACCCCTCCACTTT. Translated: CAWSSGNSPLHF.

The rearrangement joins TRBV5-1 to TRBJ2-3; TRBD1 matches 10 bases. There are 15 residues in the CDR3. The V and J ends lost 4 bases and 0 bases, in that order; junction bases with no gene match: 2. Germline CDR1 reads SGHRS; CDR2 reads YFSETQ. Here the CDR3 reads CASSPGQGSTDTQYF. The CDR3 DNA sequence: TGCGCCAGCAGCCCGGGACAGGGGAGCACAGATACGCAGTATTTT.

The gene calls are TRBV7-9 and TRBJ1-2; D gene unclear. From germline, CDR1 is SEHNR and CDR2 FQNEAQ (reference sequence). The CDR3 has 12 amino acids. With 1 base removed from V and 12 bases from J, the gap between germline ends came to 12 bases. Here the CDR3 reads CASSLEPGSHTF. CDR3 coding DNA: TGTGCCAGCAGCTTAGAACCGGGTAGTCACACCTTC. Filled out from reference TRBV7-9 and TRBJ1-2, the complete variable domain reads DTGVSQNPRHKITKRGQNVTFRCDPISEHNRLYWYRQTLGQGPEFLTYFQNEAQLEKSRLLSDRFSAERPKGSFSTLEIQRTEQGDSAMYLCASSLEPGSHTFGSGTRLTVV.

The V and J genes are TRBV2 and TRBJ1-2, with D possibly TRBD1 on 5 matching bases. V was shortened by 10 bases and J by 8 bases, with 14 bases between the two germline ends. The germline V gene encodes CDR1 SNHLY and CDR2 FYNNEI. CDR3 length: 11 amino acids. The CDR3 loop reads CAIGGTGGYTF. Here the CDR3 DNA reads TGTGCCATTGGGGGGACCGGGGGCTACACCTTC.

The chain links TRBV10-2 to TRBJ2-3; perhaps TRBD2 as D (5 bases). This CDR3 region has 15 residues. CDR1 is WSHSY, CDR2 SAAADI, per germline. Trimming took off 6 bases at V and 0 bases at J, with 13 bases between the two ends. CDR3 protein: CASRPSGDSTDTQYF. The CDR3 nucleotides are TGCGCCAGCAGACCCAGCGGAGATAGCACAGATACGCAGTATTTT.

V is TRBV7-8 and J is TRBJ2-1, with 8 bases aligning to TRBD2. Germline V gene sequence: CDR1 SGHVS, CDR2 FQNEAQ. The CDR3 is 16 residues long. V dropped 5 bases and J dropped 0; count of bases not matched to a gene: 6. The chain's CDR3 is CASSPFSGTSYNEQFF. DNA for the CDR3: TGTGCCAGCAGCCCGTTTAGCGGGACCTCCTACAATGAGCAGTTCTTC.

The genes are TRBV25-1 and TRBJ1-2; possible D gene TRBD1, 5 bases. The V end was cut by 5 bases, the J end by 7 bases, with 14 bases between. From germline, CDR1 is MGHDK and CDR2 SYGVNS. The length of the CDR3 is 13 residues. CDR3 loop: CASSRGREGGYTF. The DNA of the CDR3 is TGTGCCAGCAGTCGCGGCAGGGAAGGTGGCTACACCTTC.